This T cell receptor beta chain was captured in a study of blood T cell repertoires in COVID-19. Study in general: The study drew acute and convalescent COVID-19 samples from the United States, Italy and Spain. PBMCs, B-cell-depleted T cells, or T cells provided the cDNA or gDNA that made up the material.

Trimming removed 3 bases at V and 9 bases at J, with 10 bases between. The CDR3 is made up of 12 amino acids. The germline CDR1 and CDR2 sequences are SGHDT and YYEEEE. The repertoire was sequenced with immunoSEQ multiplex PCR; TCRdb's copy has only in-frame clones and lacks some. The sample has 390,000 or so clones; roughly 86% are singletons. Sequencing was carried out using peripheral blood. The chain combines TRBV5-6 with TRBJ2-4; D might be TRBD1 (6 bases). The receptor's source is a young woman with COVID-19, enrolled during active disease. The CDR3 DNA sequence: TGTGCCAGCAGCTCCAGGGGTGGCATTCAGTACTTC. It specifies CASSSRGGIQYF. Supplemented by reference TRBV5-6 and TRBJ2-4, the full variable domain reads DAGVTQSPTHLIKTRGQQVTLRCSPKSGHDTVSWYQQALGQGPQFIFQYYEEEERQRGNFPDRFSGHQFPNYSSELNVNALLLGDSALYLCASSSRGGIQYFGAGTRLSVL.